These 17 T cell receptor beta chains originate from one sample sequenced in a study of identical twins (dated by TCRdb to 2016 to 2017). Library construction relied on 5' RACE. Sequencing was performed on an Illumina HiSeq 2000. TCRdb reprocessing: public reads trimmed at Q25 with fastp, clones called with MiXCR, in-frame beta chains kept. CDR3 protein duplicates are merged, each entry listing the most common genes and DNA. The sample table contains just over 500,000 distinct CDR3 sequences; only one count was recorded for less than 25% of them. The top ten constitute roughly 0.9% of the sample. These data are also associated with another study on T cells expressing NK-cell markers.

The sequenced sample was CD4+ T cells sorted from blood. The receptors originated from a woman under 30 in good health.

V gene TRBV20-1 combines with J gene TRBJ2-3; 10 bases are shared with TRBD2. The CDR3 sequence is 19 residues long. The V gene's germline CDR1 is DFQATT and CDR2 SNEGSKA (reference sequence). V was pared by 6 bases and J by 0 bases, with 18 bases of the junction left unmatched. CDR3 bases: TGCAGTGCGACCCCCAGCGGGAGGGCTTTCGATGCTAGCACAGATACGCAGTATTTT. It yields the protein CSATPSGRAFDASTDTQYF.

This chain connects TRBV4-1 to TRBJ2-6; the match to TRBD2 covers 9 bases. The CDR3 covers 17 residues. In germline, CDR1 is MGHRA, CDR2 YSYEKL. Trimming at V came to 1 base and at J to 0 bases, leaving 1 base not matched to a gene. CDR3 coding DNA: TGCGCCAGCAGCCAAGTAGCGGGGGCCTCTGGGGCCAACGTCCTGACTTTC. It codes for CASSQVAGASGANVLTF.

The genes are TRBV20-1 and TRBJ2-1, with TRBD2 matching 8 bases. V trimming: 6 bases; J trimming: 4 bases; junction bases outside the gene matches: 14. This CDR3 is 16 amino acids long. In germline, CDR1 is DFQATT, CDR2 SNEGSKA (reference sequence). In nucleotides, the CDR3 is TGCAGTGCCCTTCAGGGTCTGAGCGGGGGTTACAATGAGCAGTTCTTC. This codes for CSALQGLSGGYNEQFF.

This clonotype was counted between two and nine times. The gene calls are TRBV6-2 or TRBV6-3 and TRBJ2-7; D might be TRBD1 (5 bases). The CDR3 contains 15 residues. Germline CDR1 is MNHEY and CDR2 is SVGEGT. Trimming removed 2 bases from V and 0 bases from J, with 11 bases in between. CDR3 region: CASSYPPDSSYEQYF. The CDR3 region has the DNA TGTGCCAGCAGTTACCCGCCTGACAGCTCCTACGAGCAGTACTTC.

The chain recombines TRBV7-9 with TRBJ2-5, with D tentatively TRBD1 (5 bases). V lost 10 bases to trimming and J lost 2 bases, with 11 bases between them. The germline CDR1 and CDR2 sequences are SEHNR and FQNEAQ (reference sequence). The CDR3 runs 12 residues. The CDR3 protein is CATDRRQETQYF. In DNA, the CDR3 is TGTGCCACCGACAGAAGACAAGAGACCCAGTACTTC. The complete variable domain, with remaining parts taken from reference TRBV7-9 and TRBJ2-5, reads DTGVSQNPRHKITKRGQNVTFRCDPISEHNRLYWYRQTLGQGPEFLTYFQNEAQLEKSRLLSDRFSAERPKGSFSTLEIQRTEQGDSAMYLCATDRRQETQYFGPGTRLLVL.

The chain links TRBV5-1 to TRBJ2-3; D is unresolved. The germline CDR1 and CDR2 sequences are SGHRS and YFSETQ. There are 11 residues in the CDR3. The V gene lost 3 bases and the J gene lost 6 bases, with 5 bases spanning the gap. This CDR3 is CASSYHDTQYF. In DNA, the CDR3 is TGCGCCAGCAGCTACCACGATACGCAGTATTTT.

The chain employs TRBV12-3 or TRBV12-4 and TRBJ2-1, with D tentatively TRBD2 (6 bases). The CDR3 is 15 residues long. With 6 bases removed from V and 6 bases from J, the gap between germline ends came to 18 bases. Written as DNA, the CDR3 is TGTGCCAGCAGGCTAGGGTCGAGGGGACTCAATGAGCAGTTCTTC. This gives the protein CASRLGSRGLNEQFF.

This clonotype was counted only a few times. The chain is built from TRBV13 and TRBJ2-7; 7 positions agree with TRBD2. Germline V gene sequence: CDR1 PRHDT, CDR2 FYEKMQ (reference sequence). This CDR3 comprises 14 residues. V dropped 5 bases and J dropped 2; count of bases not matched to a gene: 6. The CDR3 DNA follows: TGTGCCAGCAGCCCAGGCGGGGGAGCCTACGAGCAGTACTTC. This translates into CASSPGGGAYEQYF.

The table lists this clonotype with a few counts. The V call is TRBV6-1, the J call TRBJ1-2; no clear D. The CDR3 length is 11 residues. Per the germline V gene, CDR1 is MNHNS and CDR2 is SASEGT. The V and J ends lost 7 bases and 4 bases respectively, with 7 bases between them. The CDR3 region has the DNA TGTGCCAGCACCACCTTCTATGGCTACACCTTC. It is translated as CASTTFYGYTF.

The chain joins TRBV7-7 to TRBJ2-1; D call uncertain. The CDR3 has 15 residues. Trimming took 5 bases from V and 8 from J, leaving 19 bases between them. Per the germline V gene, CDR1 is SSHAT and CDR2 is FNYEAQ (reference sequence). This chain's CDR3 is CASSPRSAPQDEQFF. DNA for the CDR3: TGTGCCAGCAGCCCACGTTCGGCCCCGCAGGATGAGCAGTTCTTC.

This clonotype was counted a few times. The V gene is TRBV20-1, the J gene TRBJ2-2; 9 bases line up with TRBD1. The CDR3 runs to 15 residues. V dropped 2 bases and J dropped 6; count of bases not matched to a gene: 7. Germline CDR1 is DFQATT and CDR2 is SNEGSKA (reference sequence). The CDR3 DNA sequence: TGCAGTGCTAGATCAACCGGGACAGGGTCCGGGGAGCTGTTTTTT. This encodes CSARSTGTGSGELFF.

The chain couples TRBV5-1 to TRBJ1-2, with TRBD1 as a possible D gene (6 bases). The CDR3 runs 16 residues. With 0 bases removed from V and 6 bases from J, the gap between germline ends came to 18 bases. Per the germline V gene, CDR1 is SGHRS and CDR2 is YFSETQ. In DNA, the CDR3 is TGCGCCAGCAGCTTGGCTCGCGGGGGGCACGGGGATGGCTACACCTTC. Amino acids: CASSLARGGHGDGYTF. Filled out from reference TRBV5-1 and TRBJ1-2, the complete variable domain reads KAGVTQTPRYLIKTRGQQVTLSCSPISGHRSVSWYQQTPGQGLQFLFEYFSETQRNKGNFPGRFSGRQFSNSRSEMNVSTLELGDSALYLCASSLARGGHGDGYTFGSGTRLTVV.

The chain uses TRBV4-3 and TRBJ2-6, with a possible D match to TRBD1 (6 bases). The CDR3 totals 17 residues. Germline V gene data show CDR1 as LGHNA and CDR2 as YSLEER. V lost 0 bases and J lost 2, with 11 bases in between. The chain's CDR3 is CASSQDRAGAGANVLTF. The CDR3, as DNA: TGCGCCAGCAGCCAAGATCGCGCAGGGGCTGGGGCCAACGTCCTGACTTTC.

This clonotype was seen repeatedly, ten times or more. V is TRBV20-1 and J is TRBJ2-3; D gene uncertain. This CDR3 spans 17 amino acids. Germline CDR1 and CDR2: DFQATT and SNEGSKA (reference sequence). V gave up 0 bases and J gave up 0 bases, with 16 bases separating them. The CDR3 bases are TGCAGTGCTAGAGATCGAATCCAAATCCTAAGCACAGATACGCAGTATTTT. It yields the protein CSARDRIQILSTDTQYF.

The J gene is TRBJ2-3, the V gene TRBV11-2; 7 bases agree with TRBD2. CDR1 is SGHAT, CDR2 FQNNGV, per germline. The CDR3 loop spans 16 amino acids. The V and J ends lost 5 bases and 1 base, in that order; junction bases with no gene match: 9. The CDR3 loop reads CASSQTSTLGTDTQYF. In DNA, the CDR3 is TGTGCCAGCAGCCAGACTAGCACGCTCGGCACAGATACGCAGTATTTT.

This chain links TRBV27 with TRBJ1-1, with TRBD1 as a possible D gene (5 bases). Trimming removed 3 bases at V and 0 bases at J, with 20 bases between. The CDR3 sequence is 18 residues long. CDR1 and CDR2 (germline): MNHEY, SMNVEV (reference sequence). In DNA form, the CDR3 reads TGTGCCAGCAGTTTGGGACGTCACGGGCTGGTTCTGAACACTGAAGCTTTCTTT. Translation gives CASSLGRHGLVLNTEAFF.

This clonotype was recorded a few times. The V gene is TRBV5-1, the J gene TRBJ2-3, with TRBD2 as a possible D gene (5 bases). This CDR3 contains 14 residues. CDR1 is SGHRS and CDR2 is YFSETQ in the germline V gene. V lost 2 bases, J lost 1 base, and 8 bases lay in between. CDR3 in DNA: TGCGCCAGCAGCTTCGGGAAAGGCACAGATACGCAGTATTTT. As protein: CASSFGKGTDTQYF.